Below are 21 T cell receptor beta chains sequenced from a single sample in a study of T cells in pancreatic ductal adenocarcinoma. TCRdb's copy holds only in-frame clones and misses some; the assay was immunoSEQ multiplex PCR. The data contain about 16,000 clones, 88% of them singletons. Selected pancreatic ductal adenocarcinoma patients had undergone surgery without neoadjuvant therapy. Sequencing used PBMCs. The receptors shown here come from a human donor with pancreatic ductal adenocarcinoma.

This chain connects TRBV5-1 to TRBJ2-3; 11 positions match TRBD2. Germline lookup yields CDR1 SGHRS and CDR2 YFSETQ. V trimming: 3 bases; J trimming: 0 bases; junction bases outside the gene matches: 3. The CDR3 consists of 16 residues. The CDR3 region has the DNA TGCGCCAGCAGCTGGAGACTAGCGGGAAGCACAGATACGCAGTATTTT. As protein: CASSWRLAGSTDTQYF.

This clone was seen a few times. The rearrangement links TRBV27 to TRBJ2-5; TRBD2 might be the D (6 bases). V lost 2 bases to trimming and J lost 5 bases, with 12 bases between them. Germline CDR1 MNHEY, CDR2 SMNVEV (reference sequence). The CDR3 loop spans 14 amino acids. CDR3: CASSLHGGGETQYF. The DNA for the CDR3 is TGTGCCAGCAGTTTACACGGGGGTGGGGAGACCCAGTACTTC.

This sequence joins TRBV5-8 and TRBJ1-6, with D unclear. Deletions cut 1 base from V and 8 bases from J, with 13 bases between. Germline V gene data show CDR1 as SGHTS and CDR2 as YDEGEE. CDR3 length: 15 residues. The CDR3 bases are TGTGCCAGCAGCTTGCTATCGGGAGGAGATTCACCCCTCCACTTT. Protein product: CASSLLSGGDSPLHF. The whole variable domain, filled in from reference TRBV5-8 and TRBJ1-6, reads EAGVTQSPTHLIKTRGQQATLRCSPISGHTSVYWYQQALGLGLQFLLWYDEGEERNRGNFPPRFSGRQFPNYSSELNVNALELEDSALYLCASSLLSGGDSPLHFGNGTRLTVT.

This rearrangement joins TRBV5-1 to TRBJ1-2, with a weak D call TRBD1 (5 bases). Germline CDR1 is SGHRS and CDR2 is YFSETQ. Trimming pared 7 bases from V and 1 base from J, leaving 11 bases between. The CDR3 sequence is 13 residues long. The CDR3 nucleotides read TGCGCCAGCCGCCTGACAGTTAACTATGGCTACACCTTC. Its translation: CASRLTVNYGYTF.

V gene TRBV5-1 combines with J gene TRBJ2-7, with TRBD1 as a possible D gene (5 bases). The germline V gene encodes CDR1 SGHRS and CDR2 YFSETQ. The CDR3 has 12 residues. Trimming shortened V by 3 bases and J by 6 bases, and 10 bases separated the two germline ends. In nucleotides, the CDR3 is TGCGCCAGCAGCTCATCAGGGTCCGAGCAGTACTTC. This gives the protein CASSSSGSEQYF.

The chain is built from TRBV28 and TRBJ1-5; D gene unclear. This CDR3 region has 15 residues. Germline V gene lookup returns CDR1 MDHEN and CDR2 SYDVKM. Trimming took 3 bases from V and 0 from J, leaving 9 bases between them. This CDR3 reads CASSFTLDSNQPQHF. The CDR3, as DNA: TGTGCCAGCAGTTTTACTCTCGATAGCAATCAGCCCCAGCATTTT.

The V gene is TRBV7-9, the J gene TRBJ2-7, with D maybe TRBD1 (6 bases). Looked up from germline, CDR1 is SEHNR and CDR2 is FQNEAQ (reference sequence). The ends were cut back, 5 bases at V and 7 bases at J, with 15 bases in the middle. CDR3 length: 13 amino acids. CDR3: CASSLDRLGEQYF. The CDR3 DNA follows: TGTGCCAGCAGCCTAGACAGGCTTGGGGAGCAGTACTTC.

In DNA, the CDR3 is TGTGCCAGCAGCCCTGTAGCGGGGGAGGATACGCAGTATTTT. Its protein is CASSPVAGEDTQYF. The V call is TRBV13, the J call TRBJ2-3; TRBD2 matches 9 bases. The CDR3 runs to 14 residues. Trimming cost V 5 bases and J 6 bases; bases outside gene matches: 6. Per germline, CDR1 PRHDT and CDR2 FYEKMQ (reference sequence).

The chain uses TRBV5-1 and TRBJ1-1; a possible D gene is TRBD1 (6 bases). Germline-derived CDR1 and CDR2 are SGHRS and YFSETQ. This CDR3 region has 15 residues. V was clipped by 2 bases and J by 1 base, with 12 bases between them. This CDR3 reads CASSLEGTKNTEAFF. CDR3 nucleotide sequence: TGCGCCAGCAGCTTAGAGGGGACAAAGAACACTGAAGCTTTCTTT. Using reference TRBV5-1 and TRBJ1-1 for the parts outside the CDR3, the full variable domain is KAGVTQTPRYLIKTRGQQVTLSCSPISGHRSVSWYQQTPGQGLQFLFEYFSETQRNKGNFPGRFSGRQFSNSRSEMNVSTLELGDSALYLCASSLEGTKNTEAFFGQGTRLTVV.

This clone has a single count. The rearrangement joins TRBV7-3 to TRBJ2-1; 9 bases align to TRBD2. V was pared by 5 bases and J by 7 bases, with 12 bases of the junction left unmatched. Germline-derived CDR1 and CDR2 are SGHTA and FQGTGA. This CDR3 spans 16 amino acids. The CDR3 region has the DNA TGTGCCAGCAGCCCAAGCGGCGGGGGGGCCAGGAATGAGCAGTTCTTC. Residues: CASSPSGGGARNEQFF.

The chain links TRBV10-3 to TRBJ2-7, with D possibly being TRBD2 (6 bases). Germline lookup yields CDR1 ENHRY and CDR2 SYGVKD. Trimming pared 10 bases from V and 2 bases from J, leaving 18 bases between. The CDR3 loop spans 14 amino acids. The CDR3 loop reads CATRASGGTYEQYF. CDR3 nucleotides: TGTGCCACCCGCGCTAGTGGCGGGACCTACGAGCAGTACTTC.

The CDR3 DNA sequence: TGTGCCAGCAGCTTGCCCGGGAGTAACACAGATACGCAGTATTTT. It yields the protein CASSLPGSNTDTQYF. The chain uses TRBV5-4 and TRBJ2-3, with D maybe TRBD2 (6 bases). The CDR3 totals 15 residues. V was shortened by 1 base and J by 2 bases, with 11 bases between the two germline ends. Germline lookup yields CDR1 SGHNT and CDR2 YYREEE (reference sequence).

The chain is built from TRBV28 and TRBJ1-2; a possible D gene is TRBD1 (5 bases). The V gene's germline CDR1 is MDHEN and CDR2 SYDVKM. This CDR3 comprises 12 residues. V lost 6 bases and J lost 8, with 13 bases in between. The CDR3 DNA reads as TGTGCCAGCAGAAAGGACACTCCCGGCTACACCTTC. Translation gives CASRKDTPGYTF.

The chain carries TRBV7-2 and TRBJ1-1; TRBD1 agrees at 11 bases. Germline CDR1 and CDR2: SGHTA and FQGNSA. The CDR3 extends over 14 amino acids. Trimming removed 6 bases from V and 3 bases from J; junction bases left unmatched: 3. The CDR3 region is CASRGTGGDTEAFF. The CDR3, as DNA: TGTGCCAGCAGAGGGACAGGGGGGGACACTGAAGCTTTCTTT.

This chain uses TRBV2 with TRBJ2-1, with 9 bases aligning to TRBD2. Germline V gives CDR1 SNHLY, CDR2 FYNNEI. V lost 6 bases to trimming and J lost 4 bases; unmatched junction nucleotides: 10. There are 16 residues in the CDR3. CDR3 in amino acids: CASRVRLAGLYNEQFF. The CDR3 DNA sequence: TGTGCCAGCAGAGTACGGCTAGCGGGGCTTTACAATGAGCAGTTCTTC.

The chain links TRBV28 to TRBJ1-1; 10 nucleotides line up with TRBD1. The germline V gene encodes CDR1 MDHEN and CDR2 SYDVKM. The CDR3 covers 12 residues. Trimming cost V 6 bases and J 10 bases; bases outside gene matches: 5. CDR3 nucleotide sequence: TGTGCCAGCAGCCAAGACAGGGGGCTAGCTTTCTTT. Amino acids: CASSQDRGLAFF. Full variable domain (outside the CDR3, taken from reference TRBV28 and TRBJ1-1): DVKVTQSSRYLVKRTGEKVFLECVQDMDHENMFWYRQDPGLGLRLIYFSYDVKMKEKGDIPEGYSVSREKKERFSLILESASTNQTSMYLCASSQDRGLAFFGQGTRLTVV.

The CDR3 region is CASRGQGSGNTIYF. CDR3 in DNA: TGCGCCAGCAGAGGCCAGGGGAGTGGAAACACCATATATTTT. The chain carries TRBV4-3 and TRBJ1-3; perhaps TRBD1 as D (6 bases). Between the trimmed V and J ends, which lost 6 bases and 3 bases, there was a span of 12 bases. The CDR3 consists of 14 residues. Looked up from germline, CDR1 is LGHNA and CDR2 is YSLEER.

This chain links TRBV6-9 with TRBJ2-7; 7 bases fit TRBD1. CDR1 is MNHGY, CDR2 SVAAGI, per germline. The CDR3 totals 14 residues. Trimming removed 5 bases from V and 6 bases from J; junction bases left unmatched: 10. The CDR3 sequence is CASSPRTGQCEQYF. The CDR3, as DNA: TGTGCCAGCAGTCCGAGGACAGGACAGTGCGAGCAGTACTTC.

This clone has a handful of counts. J is TRBJ1-1 and V is TRBV5-1; D is unresolved. This CDR3 spans 13 amino acids. CDR1 is SGHRS and CDR2 is YFSETQ in the germline V gene. Trimming pared 0 bases from V and 3 bases from J, leaving 6 bases between. The CDR3 protein is CASSLEQDTEAFF. CDR3 in DNA: TGCGCCAGCAGCTTGGAGCAGGACACTGAAGCTTTCTTT.

The rearrangement uses TRBV27 and TRBJ1-2; D might be TRBD1 (6 bases). The germline gives CDR1 MNHEY, CDR2 SMNVEV (reference sequence). This CDR3 region has 13 residues. V was cut by 3 bases and J by 6 bases, with 11 bases left in between. The CDR3 here is CASSFGRGHGYTF. Written as DNA, the CDR3 is TGTGCCAGCAGTTTCGGCAGGGGACATGGCTACACCTTC.

CDR3 coding DNA: TGTGCCAGCACAAGTACAGGGGGGAACGAGCAGTACTTC. Translating gives CASTSTGGNEQYF. V and J are TRBV2 and TRBJ2-7, with 8 bases fitting TRBD1. V gave up 7 bases and J gave up 5 bases; unmatched junction bases: 7. CDR1 and CDR2 from the germline V gene are SNHLY and FYNNEI. This CDR3 is 13 amino acids long.